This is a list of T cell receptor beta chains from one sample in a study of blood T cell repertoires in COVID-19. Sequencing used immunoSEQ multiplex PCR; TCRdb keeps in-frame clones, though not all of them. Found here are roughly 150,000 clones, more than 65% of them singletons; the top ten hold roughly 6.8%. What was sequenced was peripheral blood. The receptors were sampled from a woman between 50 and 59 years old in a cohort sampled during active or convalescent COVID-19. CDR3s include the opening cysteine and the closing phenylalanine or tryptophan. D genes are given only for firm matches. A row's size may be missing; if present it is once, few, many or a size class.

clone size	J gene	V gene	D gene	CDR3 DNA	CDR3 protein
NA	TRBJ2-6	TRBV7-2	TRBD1	TGTGCCAGCAGCTCAGACAGGGCCTCTGGGGCCAACGTCCTGACTTTC	CASSSDRASGANVLTF
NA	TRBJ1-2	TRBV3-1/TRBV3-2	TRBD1	TGTGCCAGCAGCCAAACACTTACAGGGGGTCCCAACTTC	CASSQTLTGGPNF
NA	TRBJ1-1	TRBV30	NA	TGTGCCCAAAACAGAGGCAGGGGCACTGAAGCTTTCTTT	CAQNRGRGTEAFF
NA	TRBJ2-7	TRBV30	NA	TGTGCCTGGAGTGTCAGGACCAGGGACGAGCAGTACTTC	CAWSVRTRDEQYF
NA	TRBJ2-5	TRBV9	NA	TGTGCCAGCAGCGTAGCCATCCAAGAGACCCAGTACTTC	CASSVAIQETQYF
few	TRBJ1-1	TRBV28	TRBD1	TGTGCCAGCAGTCCGACAGGGGGCGGTACTGAAGCTTTCTTT	CASSPTGGGTEAFF
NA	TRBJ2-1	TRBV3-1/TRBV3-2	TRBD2	TGTGCCAGCAGCCAAGATCTGGCGGGGGGGCATGAGCAGTTCTTC	CASSQDLAGGHEQFF
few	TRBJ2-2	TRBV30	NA	TGTGCCTGGAGCGGCAACAGGGCCGGGGAGCTGTTTTTT	CAWSGNRAGELFF
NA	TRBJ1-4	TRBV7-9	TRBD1	TGTGCCAGCAGCCGACGACAGGGGGGAGGTACTAATGAAAAACTGTTTTTT	CASSRRQGGGTNEKLFF
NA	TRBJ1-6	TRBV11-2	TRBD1	TGTGCCAGCAGCTTAGGGACAGGTCCTAATTCACCCCTCCACTTT	CASSLGTGPNSPLHF
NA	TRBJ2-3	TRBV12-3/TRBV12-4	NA	TGTGCCAGCAGACGACTATCAGATACGCAGTATTTT	CASRRLSDTQYF
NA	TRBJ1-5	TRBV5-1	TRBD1	TGCGCCAGCAGCTTGGGGACAGGGTTTGGCAATCAGCCCCAGCATTTT	CASSLGTGFGNQPQHF
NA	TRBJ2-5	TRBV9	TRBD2	TGTGCCAGCAGCGTAGCCCCTAGCGGGCAAGAGACCCAGTACTTC	CASSVAPSGQETQYF
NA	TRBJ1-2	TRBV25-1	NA	TGTGCCAGCAGTGAAGCCAGTTCGGGCTACACCTTC	CASSEASSGYTF
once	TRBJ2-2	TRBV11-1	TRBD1	TGTGCCAGCAGGCGACAGGGGGCTTACACCGGGGAGCTGTTTTTT	CASRRQGAYTGELFF
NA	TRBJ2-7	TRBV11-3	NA	TGTGCCAGCAGCCAAACGGGGAATTCCCACGAGCAGTACTTC	CASSQTGNSHEQYF
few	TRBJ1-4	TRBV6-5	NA	TGTGCCAGCAGTTTACAGGGCGCAACTAATGAAAAACTGTTTTTT	CASSLQGATNEKLFF
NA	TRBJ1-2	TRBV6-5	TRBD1	TGTGCCAGCAGGGCCCCGGGACAGGCCCACGGCTACACCTTC	CASRAPGQAHGYTF
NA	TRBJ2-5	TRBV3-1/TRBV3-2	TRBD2	TGTGCCAGCAGCCAAGATATTCAGCGGGGGGAGAGAGAGACCCAGTACTTC	CASSQDIQRGERETQYF
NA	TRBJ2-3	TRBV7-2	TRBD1	TGTGCCACAGACTTCGACAGGGATTACACAGATACGCAGTATTTT	CATDFDRDYTDTQYF
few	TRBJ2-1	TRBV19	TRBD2	TGTGCCAGTAATTCGGGGGGGGCCGCCAATGAGCAGTTCTTC	CASNSGGAANEQFF
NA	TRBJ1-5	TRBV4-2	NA	TGTGCCAGCAGCCAAGTGGGGGGGGGCAATCAGCCCCAGCATTTT	CASSQVGGGNQPQHF
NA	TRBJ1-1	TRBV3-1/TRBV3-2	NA	TGTGCCAGCAGCCAAGCCCTATCCGGGGGCACTGAAGCTTTCTTT	CASSQALSGGTEAFF
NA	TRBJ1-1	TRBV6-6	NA	TGTGCCAGCAGTGACCCTGGAACAGGACACACTGAAGCTTTCTTT	CASSDPGTGHTEAFF
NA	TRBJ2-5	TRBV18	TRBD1	TGTGCCAGCTCACAATCGGACAGGGCAAAGGTCCAGTACTTC	CASSQSDRAKVQYF
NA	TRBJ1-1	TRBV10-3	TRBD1	TGTGCCATCAGTCTAGGACAGGAGATGAACACTGAAGCTTTCTTT	CAISLGQEMNTEAFF
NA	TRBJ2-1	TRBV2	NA	TGTGCCAGCAGATACACGGAGCTCAATGAGCAGTTCTTC	CASRYTELNEQFF
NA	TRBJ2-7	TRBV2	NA	TGTGCCAGCAGCGGTGACAGCTACGAGCAGTACTTC	CASSGDSYEQYF
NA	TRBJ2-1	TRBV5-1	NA	TGCGCCAGCAGCTTGGGAGGGAGCTCCTACAATGAGCAGTTCTTC	CASSLGGSSYNEQFF
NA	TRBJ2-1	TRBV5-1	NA	TGCGCCAGCAGCTTGGCCCATAGTGTATCTGAGGTGAATGAGCAGTTCTTC	CASSLAHSVSEVNEQFF
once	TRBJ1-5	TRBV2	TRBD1	TGTGCCAGCAGTGGACAGGGGGCTCGTCAGCCCCAGCATTTT	CASSGQGARQPQHF
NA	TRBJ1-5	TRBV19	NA	TGTGCCAGTAGTATATCGGGGGACTACGTGAGCAATCAGCCCCAGCATTTT	CASSISGDYVSNQPQHF
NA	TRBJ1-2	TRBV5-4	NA	TGTGCCAGCAGCGGGGGGTCACAGAGCTATGGCTACACCTTC	CASSGGSQSYGYTF
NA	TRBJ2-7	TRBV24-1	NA	TGTGCCACCGAACCGGGACATGGGAACTCCTACGAGCAGTACTTC	CATEPGHGNSYEQYF
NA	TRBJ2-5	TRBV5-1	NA	TGCGCCAGCAGCCCCGGGACTTACCAAGAGACCCAGTACTTC	CASSPGTYQETQYF
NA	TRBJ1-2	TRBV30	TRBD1	TGTGCCTGGGGACCCAGGGGGGTACGGGGCTACACCTTC	CAWGPRGVRGYTF
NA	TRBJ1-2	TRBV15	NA	TGTGCCACCAGCAGTGCCTTGGGCGGCTACACCTTC	CATSSALGGYTF
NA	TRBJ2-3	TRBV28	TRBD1	TGTGCCAGCAAAGGGGGAGGACAGGGCCCAGATACGCAGTATTTT	CASKGGGQGPDTQYF
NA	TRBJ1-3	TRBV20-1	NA	TGCAGTGCTAGTCCTTCAGCAAAGAGGAACACCATATATTTT	CSASPSAKRNTIYF
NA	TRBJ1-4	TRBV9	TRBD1	TGTGCCAGCAGCGTAGAGGGACAGGGCACTAATGAAAAACTGTTTTTT	CASSVEGQGTNEKLFF
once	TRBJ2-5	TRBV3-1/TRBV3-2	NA	TGTGCCAGCAGCTGGGGATACAGGGGGGGAGAGACCCAGTACTTC	CASSWGYRGGETQYF
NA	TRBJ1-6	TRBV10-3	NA	TGTGCCATCAGACGGGGGGTGGGATCACCCCTCCACTTT	CAIRRGVGSPLHF
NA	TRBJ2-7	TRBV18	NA	TGTGCCAGCTCACCCCGGACAGGGAGGGACTACGAGCAGTACTTC	CASSPRTGRDYEQYF
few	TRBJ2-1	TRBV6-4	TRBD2	TGTGCCAGCAGTGAGCGGGGGGGCTCCTACAATGAGCAGTTCTTC	CASSERGGSYNEQFF
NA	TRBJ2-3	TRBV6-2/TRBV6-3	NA	TGTGCCAGCAGTTACCCCCTTGTAGGCACAGATACGCAGTATTTT	CASSYPLVGTDTQYF
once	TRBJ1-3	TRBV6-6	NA	TGTGCCAGCAGAAACCAGGGAGGAAACACCATATATTTT	CASRNQGGNTIYF
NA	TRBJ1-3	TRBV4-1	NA	TGCGCCAGCAGCCAAGATATCGGGATTGGAAACACCATATATTTT	CASSQDIGIGNTIYF
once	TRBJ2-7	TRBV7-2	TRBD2	TGTGCCAGCAGCATTACGGGGGGGGCCTACGAGCAGTACTTC	CASSITGGAYEQYF
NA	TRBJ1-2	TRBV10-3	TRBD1	TGTGCCATCAGAGGACAGGGGGCTGACTATGGCTACACCTTC	CAIRGQGADYGYTF
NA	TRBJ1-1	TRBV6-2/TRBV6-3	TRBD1	TGTGCCAGCAGTTACTCTACCGGGACAGGGGGAAACACTGAAGCTTTCTTT	CASSYSTGTGGNTEAFF
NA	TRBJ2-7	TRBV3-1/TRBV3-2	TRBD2	TGTGCCAGCAGCCGACAAGGTCTAGCGGGGATCGGACTAAACGAGCAGTACTTC	CASSRQGLAGIGLNEQYF
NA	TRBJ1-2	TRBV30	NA	TGTGCCTGGAGTGTAATCCAGGGCTATGGCTACACCTTC	CAWSVIQGYGYTF
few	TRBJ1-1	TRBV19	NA	TGTGCCAGTAGTATACTAACTGAAGCTTTCTTT	CASSILTEAFF
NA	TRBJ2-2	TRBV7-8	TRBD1	TGTGCCAGCAGCTTACCAGGACAGGGGAAAGGGGAGCTGTTTTTT	CASSLPGQGKGELFF
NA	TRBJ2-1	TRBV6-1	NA	TGTGCCAGCAGTGAAATCCTGGGGGCGTGGAATGAGCAGTTCTTC	CASSEILGAWNEQFF
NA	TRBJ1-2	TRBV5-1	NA	TGCGCCAGCAGCCCCGATGTGGGGGGGTCCTATGGCTACACCTTC	CASSPDVGGSYGYTF
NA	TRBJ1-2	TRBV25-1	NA	TGTGCCAGCAGTGACCAGGGGTCCCATGGCTACACCTTC	CASSDQGSHGYTF